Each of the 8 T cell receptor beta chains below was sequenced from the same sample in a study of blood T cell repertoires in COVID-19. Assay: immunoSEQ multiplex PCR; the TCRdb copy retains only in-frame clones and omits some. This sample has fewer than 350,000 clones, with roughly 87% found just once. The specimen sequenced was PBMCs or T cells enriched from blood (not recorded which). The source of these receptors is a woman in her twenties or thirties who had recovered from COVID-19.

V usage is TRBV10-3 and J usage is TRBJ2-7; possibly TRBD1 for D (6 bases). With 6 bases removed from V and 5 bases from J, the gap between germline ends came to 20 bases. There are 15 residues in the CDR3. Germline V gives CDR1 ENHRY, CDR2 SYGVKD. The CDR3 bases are TGTGCCATCAGACAACAGGGAGCGCAGCTTGACGAGCAGTACTTC. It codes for CAIRQQGAQLDEQYF.

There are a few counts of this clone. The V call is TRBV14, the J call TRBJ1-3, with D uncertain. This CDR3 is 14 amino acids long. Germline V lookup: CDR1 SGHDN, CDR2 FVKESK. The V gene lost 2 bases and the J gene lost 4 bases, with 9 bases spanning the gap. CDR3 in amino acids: CASSQTRQGNTIYF. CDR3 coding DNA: TGTGCCAGCAGCCAAACCCGTCAGGGAAACACCATATATTTT.

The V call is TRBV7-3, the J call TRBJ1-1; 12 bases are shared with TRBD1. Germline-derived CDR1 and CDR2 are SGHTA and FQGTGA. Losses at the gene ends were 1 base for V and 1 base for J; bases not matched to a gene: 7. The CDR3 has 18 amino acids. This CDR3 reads CASSLNQGQGAGNTEAFF. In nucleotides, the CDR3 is TGTGCCAGCAGCTTAAATCAGGGACAGGGGGCCGGGAACACTGAAGCTTTCTTT.

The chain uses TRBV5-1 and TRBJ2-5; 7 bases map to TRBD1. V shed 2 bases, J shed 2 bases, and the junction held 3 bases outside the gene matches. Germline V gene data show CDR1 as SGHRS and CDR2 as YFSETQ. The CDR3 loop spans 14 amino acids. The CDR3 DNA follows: TGCGCCAGCAGCTTACAGGGGATACAAGAGACCCAGTACTTC. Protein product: CASSLQGIQETQYF.

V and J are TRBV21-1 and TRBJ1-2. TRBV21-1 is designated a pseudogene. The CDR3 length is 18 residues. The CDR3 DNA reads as TGTGCCAGCAGCAACCGGAGGGGGGGGAGAACAGGACACTATGGCTACACCTTC. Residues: CASSNRRGGRTGHYGYTF.

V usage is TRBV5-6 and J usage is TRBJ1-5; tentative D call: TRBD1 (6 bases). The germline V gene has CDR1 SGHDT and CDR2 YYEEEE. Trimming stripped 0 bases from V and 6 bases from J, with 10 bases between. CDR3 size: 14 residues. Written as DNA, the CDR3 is TGTGCCAGCAGCTTGGGGGACACCAGTCAGCCCCAGCATTTT. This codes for CASSLGDTSQPQHF. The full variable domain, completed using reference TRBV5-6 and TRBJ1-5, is DAGVTQSPTHLIKTRGQQVTLRCSPKSGHDTVSWYQQALGQGPQFIFQYYEEEERQRGNFPDRFSGHQFPNYSSELNVNALLLGDSALYLCASSLGDTSQPQHFGDGTRLSIL.

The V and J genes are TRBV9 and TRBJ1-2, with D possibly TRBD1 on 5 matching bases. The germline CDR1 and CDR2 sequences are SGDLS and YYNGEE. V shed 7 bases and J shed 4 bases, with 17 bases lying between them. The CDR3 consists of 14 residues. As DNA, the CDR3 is TGTGCCAGCGGGGGGTCGAGAGGGGCCTATGGCTACACCTTC. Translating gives CASGGSRGAYGYTF. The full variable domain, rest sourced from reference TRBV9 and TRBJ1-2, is DSGVTQTPKHLITATGQRVTLRCSPRSGDLSVYWYQQSLDQGLQFLIQYYNGEERAKGNILERFSAQQFPDLHSELNLSSLELGDSALYFCASGGSRGAYGYTFGSGTRLTVV.

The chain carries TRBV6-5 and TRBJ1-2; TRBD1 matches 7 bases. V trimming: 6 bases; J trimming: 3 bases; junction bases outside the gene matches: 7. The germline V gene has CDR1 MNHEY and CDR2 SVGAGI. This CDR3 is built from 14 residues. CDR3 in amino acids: CASRTTGAHYGYTF. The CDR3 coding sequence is TGTGCCAGCAGGACAACAGGGGCCCACTATGGCTACACCTTC.